The 11 T cell receptor beta chains below were found in one sample sequenced in a study of T cells after yellow fever vaccination. One entry per CDR3 protein, called by TCRdb with MiXCR from the 5' RACE reads. The table includes about 310,000 distinct CDR3 sequences, roughly 4% detected once. The sequences come from PBMCs, collected on the day of the yellow fever booster vaccination. These TCRs come from a young man who received the YFV17D yellow fever vaccine.

Ten or more counts support this clonotype. The V gene is TRBV2, the J gene TRBJ1-1, with TRBD1 as a possible D gene (6 bases). V gave up 6 bases and J gave up 4 bases, with 9 bases separating them. The V gene's germline CDR1 is SNHLY and CDR2 FYNNEI. The CDR3 has 12 residues. CDR3 region: CASRRGGTEAFF. In DNA form, the CDR3 reads TGTGCCAGCAGGAGGGGGGGCACTGAAGCTTTCTTT. Drawing the rest from reference TRBV2 and TRBJ1-1, the complete variable domain is EPEVTQTPSHQVTQMGQEVILRCVPISNHLYFYWYRQILGQKVEFLVSFYNNEISEKSEIFDDQFSVERPDGSNFTLKIRSTKLEDSAMYFCASRRGGTEAFFGQGTRLTVV.

This clonotype was counted only a few times. The gene calls are TRBV29-1 and TRBJ1-6; TRBD1 might be the D (5 bases). Trimming shortened V by 7 bases and J by 3 bases, and 19 bases separated the two germline ends. Germline V lookup: CDR1 SQVTM, CDR2 ANQGSEA. The CDR3 has 16 residues. In DNA form, the CDR3 reads TGCAGCGCCCCGCAGTCCTCGGGGCTCTATAATTCACCCCTCCACTTT. Its protein is CSAPQSSGLYNSPLHF.

The table lists this clonotype with a few counts. The chain couples TRBV5-1 to TRBJ1-2, with 8 bases lining up with TRBD1. Germline V gene sequence: CDR1 SGHRS, CDR2 YFSETQ. The length of the CDR3 is 14 residues. V lost 4 bases, J lost 6 bases, and 8 bases stayed unmatched. The CDR3, as DNA: TGCGCCAGCAGCATTGGACAGGGTGGAAATGGCTACACCTTC. It codes for CASSIGQGGNGYTF.

This clonotype has ten or more counts. V usage is TRBV7-2 and J usage is TRBJ2-2; no clear D. From germline, CDR1 is SGHTA and CDR2 FQGNSA. Between the trimmed V and J ends, which lost 5 bases and 4 bases, there was a span of 11 bases. This CDR3 region has 14 residues. The CDR3 coding sequence is TGTGCCAGCAGCCCCCGGGCCAGCACCGGGGAGCTGTTTTTT. Protein product: CASSPRASTGELFF. The whole variable domain, filled in from reference TRBV7-2 and TRBJ2-2, reads GAGVSQSPSNKVTEKGKDVELRCDPISGHTALYWYRQSLGQGLEFLIYFQGNSAPDKSGLPSDRFSAERTGGSVSTLTIQRTQQEDSAVYLCASSPRASTGELFFGEGSRLTVL.

The chain recombines TRBV27 with TRBJ1-1; unclear D gene. This CDR3 comprises 13 residues. Germline V gives CDR1 MNHEY, CDR2 SMNVEV (reference sequence). V lost 8 bases, J lost 0 bases, and 10 bases lay in between. CDR3 residues: CASGRYLNTEAFF. The CDR3 bases are TGTGCCAGCGGTCGGTATCTGAACACTGAAGCTTTCTTT.

This clonotype was seen a handful of times. V is TRBV19 and J is TRBJ1-5; 8 nucleotides match TRBD1. The germline V gene encodes CDR1 LNHDA and CDR2 SQIVND (reference sequence). The CDR3 runs 17 residues. Germline trimming cut 4 bases from V and 0 bases from J; bases unmatched to any gene: 8. The CDR3 nucleotides are TGTGCCAGTAGTAAGACAGGGGCCGCCTATAGCAATCAGCCCCAGCATTTT. Its translation is CASSKTGAAYSNQPQHF.

This clonotype appeared many times. The rearrangement uses TRBV5-1 and TRBJ2-1; D uncertain. Germline V gene sequence: CDR1 SGHRS, CDR2 YFSETQ. Trimming took off 0 bases at V and 4 bases at J, with 5 bases between the two ends. This CDR3 contains 13 residues. The CDR3 here is CASSLDGYNEQFF. Here the CDR3 DNA reads TGCGCCAGCAGCTTGGACGGGTACAATGAGCAGTTCTTC.

The table lists this clonotype with many counts. The V call is TRBV21-1, the J call TRBJ2-1; the DNA was not used to check the table's D call, TRBD1. TRBV21-1 is designated a pseudogene. CDR3 length equals 15 residues. CDR3: CASSNGTEGVQGQFF. The CDR3 DNA reads as TGTGCCAGCAGCAATGGGACAGAAGGGGTCCAAGGGCAGTTCTTC.

There are many counts of this clonotype. The chain joins TRBV2 to TRBJ2-7; 7 bases are a match to TRBD1. The CDR3 contains 14 residues. Germline V CDR1 and CDR2: SNHLY, FYNNEI. The ends lost 4 bases at V and 3 bases at J; junction bases unmatched: 6. CDR3 nucleotides: TGTGCCAGCAGTGCTGGACAGGAGAACTACGAGCAGTACTTC. Its protein product is CASSAGQENYEQYF.

In its sample, this clonotype was seen many times. V gene TRBV3-2 combines with J gene TRBJ2-3; the listed D gene, TRBD1, was not tested against the DNA. TRBV3-2 constitutes a pseudogene. CDR3 length: 17 residues. CDR3 bases: TGTGCCAGCAGCCAAGAAGAATTACAGGACTACACAGATACGCAGTATTTT. It yields the protein CASSQEELQDYTDTQYF.

This clonotype was seen a few times. The chain combines TRBV12-3 or TRBV12-4 with TRBJ1-5; no reliable D call. This CDR3 is built from 15 residues. The V and J ends lost 3 bases and 1 base respectively, with 10 bases between them. CDR3 sequence reads: CASSFVGLSNQPQHF. CDR3 DNA: TGTGCCAGCAGTTTTGTGGGGTTGAGCAATCAGCCCCAGCATTTT.